This T cell receptor (beta chain) was recovered during a study of shared clonotypes between healthy human individuals. The method was immunoSEQ multiplex PCR; TCRdb's version includes in-frame clones alone and lacks a portion of them. This sample has 2,500,000 or so clones, with approximately 93% found just once. General study points: It was expected that sequencing depth would affect clonotype sharing among donors.

The V gene's germline CDR1 is ENHRY and CDR2 SYGVKD. CDR3 length: 12 residues. V was shortened by 2 bases and J by 8 bases, with 9 bases between the two germline ends. This clone has more than one count but fewer than ten. Its antigen is unknown. The chain combines TRBV10-3 with TRBJ1-2, with a tentative D call TRBD1 (5 bases). Sequencing was performed on naive CD4+ T cells from PBMCs. Subset: CD45RA+ positively selected. The sequence was collected from a man aged 18 to 35 in good health. Some clones in this sample may be carry-over from other donors' samples. Here the CDR3 DNA reads TGTGCCATCAGTGAGGGGGCAAAGGGCTACACCTTC. Residues: CAISEGAKGYTF.